This T cell receptor beta chain stems from a study of cytomegalovirus exposure and HLA in healthy donors (dated by TCRdb to about 2017). Regarding the complete study: According to an earlier analysis of 550 to 750 of the donors, about 170 million T cells yielded 100 million or so unique TCR beta sequences and 276 Gb of sequence data. A later genetic analysis used genome-wide SNP genotypes for about 60% of the roughly 700 donors, treating that subset as a discovery cohort. The number of typed donors differed by locus: 629-630 for A, B, C, DRB1 and DQB1; some 500 for DQA1; 600 to 610 for DPA1; and some 470 for DPB1. Because of strong linkage in the cohort, a few DR-DQ haplotypes were treated as single units for association and clustering. To study patterns of TCR occurrence, a later analysis re-analyzed previously published TCR beta repertoires from several hundred donors and added high-resolution HLA genotyping. The T cell repertoires of several hundred subjects were profiled by immunosequencing and related to cytomegalovirus serostatus. The study aimed to test whether signatures of past pathogen exposure could be identified by cataloging public T cell receptors. HLA typing covered class I and class II loci at four-digit resolution. The later analysis used no new phenotypic data to find candidate immune exposures, relying instead on TCR beta sequences and their occurrence across donors. Of the 300 to 500 genotyped donors, 75% to 85% were placed in the genetic ancestry cluster associated with self-reported Caucasian donors. An earlier analysis of 587 of the donors used high-throughput TCR beta sequencing to judge whether each TCR beta V gene segment behaved as functional or pseudogenic. All discovery cohort repertoires had been generated using a single sequencing platform. High-throughput TCR immunosequencing, statistical association of individual TCRs with disease status, and machine learning were combined to predict cytomegalovirus infection status. On average, roughly 240,000 unique TCR beta nucleotide sequences were sequenced per donor among some 430 genotyped donors of the cohort, with roughly a sixth of those sequences being non-productive. Besides the first cohort of approximately 710 subjects, a separate validation cohort made up of about 120 different subjects was used. Alongside the repertoire data, information on donor age, sex, ethnicity and CMV serostatus was compiled. Around 330 gigabases of sequencing data and around 90 million unique TCR sequences made up an early release that covered over 550 HLA-typed donors. The paper's findings and limits, for the study overall: Assigning TCR associations to individual alleles was difficult when HLA alleles, especially DR and DQ, strongly co-occurred. Across donors, most TCR sequences were observed very rarely, whereas some public TCRs were present in many individuals. In the study, approximately 160 TCR beta chains were listed as associated with cytomegalovirus. Linkage disequilibrium might explain the correlated functional status among segregating V segments, but an unknown experimental factor could not be ruled out. A cluster of highly shared sequence variants was judged likely to represent a technical artifact of the sequencing pipeline. In vitro tests confirmed that a few of the cytomegalovirus-associated TCR beta chains recognize cytomegalovirus antigens. A later analysis found that TCR association rates varied across HLA loci, with DRB1 alleles showing the most associated TCRs and HLA-C alleles the fewest. Sequencing depth was assumed to be roughly uniform across donors in the presence/absence analyses, though that assumption may not hold. Because HLA typing was unavailable for some donors at each locus, only the typed subset was used in association tests. A later analysis found that most CMV-associated TCR beta chains appeared HLA-restricted, with HLA associations seemingly driven largely by CMV exposure. The cohort was sequenced for TCR beta chains only, and without alpha or paired-chain data the features that could be detected were limited. An earlier analysis of approximately 540 of the donors showed that most TCR beta V segments appeared in productive rearrangements either about 87% or about 30% of the time, which broadly matched IMGT annotations. For the cohort, immune exposure information was limited to CMV serostatus. V-gene and J-gene trimming of TCR beta chains was associated with a missense DCLRE1C variant in a later genetic analysis, and the association was replicated in an independent cohort. Several of the top co-occurrence clusters appeared to be linked to parvovirus B19, influenza, CMV and Epstein-Barr virus, according to a later analysis. A later analysis found that HLA-associated TCR beta chains were more clonally expanded and had lower generation probabilities than equally common non-associated chains. A later genetic analysis reported fewer N-insertions in productive TCRs among donors in an Asian-associated ancestry cluster than the approximately 700-donor mean. Roughly 15 rarely observed V segments, including chromosome 9 orphons, were excluded from the earlier analysis of about 500 of the donors because counts were too low. The authors suggested that the approach could potentially be extended to other disease states and immunological phenotypes. A further reported finding was that TCR beta sequences accurately predicted the HLA-A and HLA-B alleles for most subjects in the first cohort. Specific HLA alleles were associated with some 15,000 TCR beta sequences at a false discovery rate of 0.05 in a later analysis. The classifier was reported to diagnose cytomegalovirus status with high specificity and sensitivity in both the original cohort and the validation cohort.

The cohort was made up of hundreds of healthy bone marrow donors. Cohort members were all nominally healthy when sampled, although unrecorded immune exposures were likely present. The donor was CMV seronegative and belonged to the group of 380 or so seronegative cohort members. A peripheral blood sample was provided by each donor, and peripheral blood mononuclear cells were used for TCR beta sequencing. The Qiagen DNeasy Blood Extraction Kit was used to extract genomic DNA from the blood cell samples. The receptor library was made with the immunoSEQ multiplex PCR assay. For the multiplex PCR, a mixture combining 60 forward primers for TCR Vbeta segments and 13 reverse primers for TCR Jbeta segments was used. The CDR3 region of rearranged TCR beta genes was amplified from genomic DNA by a multiplex PCR assay. The Illumina HiSeq System was used to sequence the amplified TCR beta libraries as 87-base-pair reads. The original methods were these. A later analysis counted tens of millions of unique TCR beta chains across the 550 to 800 repertoires, and around 12 million of these chains were shared by at least two donors. A nearest-neighbor algorithm error-corrected the raw reads and collapsed the reads into unique sequences, merging closely related sequences to remove PCR and sequencing errors. Alignment of CDR3 sequences to IMGT reference sequences was used to assign V, D and J gene segments. Each retained sequence needed at least a six-nucleotide match to both a V gene segment and a J gene segment. Rearrangements were called productive when the CDR3 lacked stop codons and stayed in frame with V and J; all others were non-productive. CDR3 was defined according to IMGT convention as the region running from the second conserved V-encoded cysteine to the conserved J-encoded phenylalanine. In an earlier analysis of around 600 of the donors, sequences lacking an unambiguous match to a single V gene segment were excluded. In an earlier analysis of approximately 610 of the donors, V segments were called functional above 56.7% productive rearrangements and were called segregating when the between-donor standard deviation exceeded 5%. To diagnose cytomegalovirus status from the catalog of TCR beta chain sequences, a statistical classification framework was built. In a later analysis, V and J genes were assigned by comparing TCR nucleotide sequences against IMGT/GENE-DB human TR gene sequences. The TCRdist pipeline was used in a later analysis to assign CDR3 sequences and most-parsimonious VDJ recombination scenarios. A later analysis defined each TCR beta chain by its CDR3 amino acid sequence plus V-gene family, and excluded reads lacking a unique V-gene family. To address suspected cross-contamination and a sequencing artifact, a later analysis removed some 620 highly shared, low-generation-probability nucleotide sequences. A later analysis calculated a clonal expansion index for each public chain from normalized within-repertoire ranks of inferred template counts. A later analysis computed generation probabilities with a VDJ recombination model fitted to out-of-frame rearrangements, and checked the results against IGoR. Hypergeometric tests were used in a later analysis to score TCR-TCR, TCR-HLA and TCR-CMV co-occurrence, with a repertoire-size bias correction applied to the TCR pairs. To estimate false discovery rates, a later analysis permuted the HLA or CMV assignments 20 times. In a later analysis, co-occurring TCRs were grouped using DBSCAN, and TCRdist sequence similarity was added for clustering within HLA-allele-positive subsets. For co-occurrence clustering, repertoires with fewer than 30,000 or more than 120,000 public chains were excluded, along with a handful of repertoires with anomalous nucleotide sharing. Not all clones reach the TCRdb copy of this immuneACCESS table, which keeps in-frame sequences only. Checked studies attribute under half of the gap to unresolved V genes and leave the rest unexplained. That table supplies the V and J calls and clone size; D and trimming were determined from the DNA. The sample contains roughly 150,000 clones, more than 70% of them found a single time. Approximately 3% of the sample is in the top ten clones.

Worth noting for this clone: Its cognate antigen has yet to be identified. Base qualities are not provided; no much larger clone lies one nucleotide away.

Specimen: PBMCs. The source is a male donor in good health and CMV-seronegative.

Here is the DNA: TGTGCCAGCAGCTTGGGTGGGGCTACCAATCAGCCCCAGCATTTT. Translation gives CASSLGGATNQPQHF. The rearrangement combines TRBV5-6 with TRBJ1-5, and the D gene may be TRBD1, 5 bases matching. CDR1 is given as SGHDT and CDR2 as YYEEEE, both from the germline V gene. The junction carries 10 bases between V and J, which are trimmed by 0 bases and 3 bases respectively. The CDR3 numbers 15 residues from cysteine through phenylalanine. The read is trimmed to its CDR3 DNA, 45 bases read in frame from base 1.